A selection of T cell receptor beta chains follows, all from one sample in a study of graft-versus-host responses after intestinal transplantation. Some clones are missing from TCRdb's copy, which holds only in-frame ones; the method was immunoSEQ multiplex PCR. Seen here are 9,000 to 10,000 clones, around four fifths observed once, and the top ten hold 20%. The sequenced sample was ileum tissue, obtained around 450 days after intestinal transplantation. Receptors were obtained from a human patient who received an intestinal transplant, so some T cells may come from the graft donor. Each CDR3 is given with its conserved first and last residue. The D gene is left open where the match is weak. Clone size is given for some rows only: seen once, a few or many times, or a class if the clone is expanded.

abundance: NA; j_gene: TRBJ2-7; d_gene: TRBD1; v_gene: TRBV5-5; CDR3aa: CASSLFGQGTHEQYF; CDR3nt: TGTGCCAGCAGCTTGTTTGGACAGGGAACCCACGAGCAGTACTTC
abundance: NA; j_gene: TRBJ2-3; d_gene: TRBD2; v_gene: TRBV9; CDR3aa: CASSVGTRPKLGGRYF; CDR3nt: TGTGCCAGCAGCGTAGGGACTAGACCGAAGTTGGGTGGGCGGTATTTT
abundance: NA; j_gene: TRBJ2-7; d_gene: NA; v_gene: TRBV28; CDR3aa: CASSPHIGRGASYEQYF; CDR3nt: TGTGCCAGCAGTCCACATATTGGCAGGGGGGCCTCCTACGAGCAGTACTTC
abundance: NA; j_gene: TRBJ2-3; d_gene: TRBD2; v_gene: TRBV4-1; CDR3aa: CASSPTLRTSGGSSTDTQYF; CDR3nt: TGCGCCAGCAGCCCGACCTTGAGGACTAGCGGGGGGTCTTCCACAGATACGCAGTATTTT
abundance: few; j_gene: TRBJ1-2; d_gene: NA; v_gene: TRBV7-2; CDR3aa: CASSLGVLDYTF; CDR3nt: TGTGCCAGCAGCTTGGGGGTCCTAGACTACACCTTC
abundance: few; j_gene: TRBJ2-3; d_gene: NA; v_gene: TRBV19; CDR3aa: CASSPTGVDTQYF; CDR3nt: TGTGCCAGTAGTCCGACGGGGGTAGATACGCAGTATTTT
abundance: NA; j_gene: TRBJ2-4; d_gene: NA; v_gene: TRBV15; CDR3aa: CATSSPGTGKNIQYF; CDR3nt: TGTGCCACCAGCAGCCCAGGGACTGGAAAAAACATTCAGTACTTC
abundance: NA; j_gene: TRBJ2-3; d_gene: NA; v_gene: TRBV4-1; CDR3aa: CASSRLGEISTDTQYF; CDR3nt: TGCGCCAGCAGCCGTCTGGGAGAGATTAGCACAGATACGCAGTATTTT
abundance: NA; j_gene: TRBJ2-5; d_gene: NA; v_gene: TRBV19; CDR3aa: CASSIQGGPQETQYF; CDR3nt: TGTGCCAGTAGTATACAGGGTGGTCCTCAAGAGACCCAGTACTTC
abundance: once; j_gene: TRBJ1-2; d_gene: NA; v_gene: TRBV19; CDR3aa: CASLRTLETDYGYTF; CDR3nt: TGTGCCAGCCTTCGGACGTTGGAAACGGACTATGGCTACACCTTC
abundance: NA; j_gene: TRBJ1-6; d_gene: NA; v_gene: TRBV2; CDR3aa: CASSERINSPLHF; CDR3nt: TGTGCCAGCAGTGAACGGATTAATTCACCCCTCCACTTT
abundance: NA; j_gene: TRBJ1-3; d_gene: NA; v_gene: TRBV6-1; CDR3aa: CASSEGGGPNTIYF; CDR3nt: TGTGCCAGCAGTGAAGGTGGAGGCCCGAACACCATATATTTT
abundance: NA; j_gene: TRBJ2-7; d_gene: TRBD2; v_gene: TRBV11-3; CDR3aa: CASSRRLAGGPEQYF; CDR3nt: TGTGCCAGCAGCCGGCGACTAGCGGGGGGGCCCGAGCAGTACTTC
abundance: NA; j_gene: TRBJ1-6; d_gene: NA; v_gene: TRBV18; CDR3aa: CASSTGGRAVGSPLHF; CDR3nt: TGTGCCAGCTCAACGGGGGGGCGCGCTGTAGGGTCACCCCTCCACTTT
abundance: NA; j_gene: TRBJ2-3; d_gene: NA; v_gene: TRBV4-1; CDR3aa: CASSQVVLVYGRQYF; CDR3nt: TGCGCCAGCAGCCAAGTCGTACTAGTCTACGGACGGCAGTATTTT
abundance: once; j_gene: TRBJ2-3; d_gene: TRBD2; v_gene: TRBV5-4; CDR3aa: CASSLPTSPSTDTQYF; CDR3nt: TGTGCCAGCAGCTTGCCGACTAGCCCTAGCACAGATACGCAGTATTTT
abundance: NA; j_gene: TRBJ2-7; d_gene: TRBD2; v_gene: TRBV20-1; CDR3aa: CSAPSGVWEYF; CDR3nt: TGCAGTGCTCCTAGCGGGGTTTGGGAGTACTTC
abundance: NA; j_gene: TRBJ1-3; d_gene: NA; v_gene: TRBV10-3; CDR3aa: CAISEPRVGGNTIYF; CDR3nt: TGTGCCATCAGTGAACCCAGGGTTGGCGGAAACACCATATATTTT
abundance: NA; j_gene: TRBJ2-4; d_gene: NA; v_gene: TRBV14; CDR3aa: CASSQERLWIAKNIQYF; CDR3nt: TGTGCCAGCAGCCAAGAAAGATTATGGATAGCCAAAAACATTCAGTACTTC
abundance: NA; j_gene: TRBJ1-5; d_gene: TRBD1; v_gene: TRBV10-3; CDR3aa: CAISEKQPGQGNQPQHF; CDR3nt: TGTGCCATCAGTGAGAAGCAGCCGGGACAGGGCAATCAGCCCCAGCATTTT
abundance: NA; j_gene: TRBJ2-5; d_gene: NA; v_gene: TRBV7-9; CDR3aa: CASSLGLGQGGETQYF; CDR3nt: TGTGCCAGCAGCCTCGGCCTAGGGCAGGGGGGAGAGACCCAGTACTTC
abundance: once; j_gene: TRBJ1-4; d_gene: NA; v_gene: TRBV25-1; CDR3aa: CASSPGSEEKLFF; CDR3nt: TGTGCCAGCAGCCCCGGGAGTGAAGAAAAACTGTTTTTT
abundance: NA; j_gene: TRBJ1-2; d_gene: NA; v_gene: TRBV30; CDR3aa: CAAPGDTYGYTFGSGFYAF; CDR3nt: NA
abundance: NA; j_gene: TRBJ2-5; d_gene: NA; v_gene: TRBV7-9; CDR3aa: CASSLEYANQETQYF; CDR3nt: TGTGCCAGCAGCTTAGAGTACGCAAACCAAGAGACCCAGTACTTC
abundance: NA; j_gene: TRBJ1-2; d_gene: NA; v_gene: TRBV4-1; CDR3aa: CASSQQTGSPNYGYTF; CDR3nt: TGCGCCAGCAGCCAACAAACTGGATCCCCTAACTATGGCTACACCTTC
abundance: NA; j_gene: TRBJ1-1; d_gene: NA; v_gene: TRBV9; CDR3aa: CASSTGDPKEAFF; CDR3nt: TGTGCCAGCAGCACCGGAGACCCCAAAGAAGCTTTCTTT
abundance: NA; j_gene: TRBJ2-3; d_gene: NA; v_gene: TRBV30; CDR3aa: CAWTGRITDTQYF; CDR3nt: TGTGCCTGGACGGGACGTATCACAGATACGCAGTATTTT
abundance: NA; j_gene: TRBJ2-7; d_gene: NA; v_gene: TRBV27; CDR3aa: CASSSSSYEQYF; CDR3nt: TGTGCCAGCAGTTCCAGCTCCTACGAGCAGTACTTC
abundance: NA; j_gene: TRBJ2-7; d_gene: TRBD2; v_gene: TRBV5-1; CDR3aa: CASSSGTRGGALMNGQYF; CDR3nt: TGCGCCAGCAGCTCCGGGACTCGCGGGGGGGCCCTCATGAATGGGCAGTACTTC
abundance: NA; j_gene: TRBJ2-7; d_gene: TRBD2; v_gene: TRBV6-4; CDR3aa: CARGLAGGNGYEQYF; CDR3nt: TGTGCCAGGGGACTAGCGGGGGGTAATGGGTACGAGCAGTACTTC
abundance: NA; j_gene: TRBJ2-7; d_gene: NA; v_gene: TRBV5-1; CDR3aa: CASSLAIGKNEQYF; CDR3nt: TGCGCCAGCAGCTTGGCCATTGGGAAGAACGAGCAGTACTTC
abundance: NA; j_gene: TRBJ2-7; d_gene: TRBD2; v_gene: TRBV6-1; CDR3aa: CASSEAGTSAYEQYF; CDR3nt: TGTGCCAGCAGTGAAGCGGGGACTAGCGCCTACGAGCAGTACTTC
abundance: NA; j_gene: TRBJ1-3; d_gene: TRBD1; v_gene: TRBV7-8; CDR3aa: CASSPSLGQGATRSGNTIYF; CDR3nt: TGTGCCAGCAGCCCAAGCCTGGGACAGGGGGCGACTAGGTCTGGAAACACCATATATTTT
abundance: NA; j_gene: TRBJ2-7; d_gene: NA; v_gene: TRBV19; CDR3aa: CASSILVSEPPYEQYF; CDR3nt: TGTGCCAGTAGTATATTGGTCTCGGAGCCCCCCTACGAGCAGTACTTC
abundance: NA; j_gene: TRBJ2-5; d_gene: TRBD2; v_gene: TRBV5-1; CDR3aa: CASSLAGGIRETQYF; CDR3nt: TGCGCCAGCAGCTTAGCGGGGGGGATCAGGGAGACCCAGTACTTC
abundance: NA; j_gene: TRBJ2-1; d_gene: NA; v_gene: TRBV5-4; CDR3aa: CASSLVATVNEQFF; CDR3nt: TGTGCCAGCAGCTTGGTCGCGACGGTCAATGAGCAGTTCTTC
abundance: once; j_gene: TRBJ1-6; d_gene: NA; v_gene: TRBV5-5; CDR3aa: CASSLLWDLRNSPLHF; CDR3nt: TGTGCCAGCAGCTTGCTTTGGGACTTAAGGAATTCACCCCTCCACTTT
abundance: NA; j_gene: TRBJ2-3; d_gene: NA; v_gene: TRBV18; CDR3aa: CASSLTTGIGTDTQYF; CDR3nt: TGTGCCAGCTCACTTACTACCGGGATCGGCACAGATACGCAGTATTTT
abundance: NA; j_gene: TRBJ2-5; d_gene: NA; v_gene: TRBV5-1; CDR3aa: CASSPPQPGVQETQYF; CDR3nt: TGCGCCAGCAGCCCCCCTCAGCCGGGGGTTCAAGAGACCCAGTACTTC
abundance: NA; j_gene: TRBJ1-4; d_gene: NA; v_gene: TRBV7-8; CDR3aa: CASSRGDATNEKLFF; CDR3nt: TGTGCCAGCAGCCGGGGTGACGCAACTAATGAAAAACTGTTTTTT
abundance: NA; j_gene: TRBJ1-2; d_gene: NA; v_gene: TRBV11-2; CDR3aa: CASSLVSGMRINYGYTF; CDR3nt: TGTGCCAGCAGCTTAGTTAGCGGGATGAGGATTAACTATGGCTACACCTTC
abundance: NA; j_gene: TRBJ2-1; d_gene: NA; v_gene: TRBV11-2; CDR3aa: CASSPTPGVPSDEQFF; CDR3nt: TGTGCCAGCAGCCCGACTCCGGGGGTGCCGTCCGATGAGCAGTTCTTC
abundance: NA; j_gene: TRBJ2-5; d_gene: TRBD2; v_gene: TRBV7-2; CDR3aa: CASSFQAGGLETQYF; CDR3nt: TGTGCCAGCAGCTTTCAAGCGGGGGGGCTGGAGACCCAGTACTTC
abundance: NA; j_gene: TRBJ2-7; d_gene: NA; v_gene: TRBV19; CDR3aa: CASSERTYYEQYF; CDR3nt: TGTGCCAGTAGTGAAAGGACCTACTACGAGCAGTACTTC
abundance: NA; j_gene: TRBJ2-7; d_gene: NA; v_gene: TRBV4-1; CDR3aa: CASSQGTEYEQYF; CDR3nt: TGCGCCAGCAGCCAAGGTACGGAATACGAGCAGTACTTC
abundance: once; j_gene: TRBJ1-2; d_gene: TRBD1; v_gene: TRBV10-1; CDR3aa: CASSLGQGNGYTF; CDR3nt: TGCGCCAGCAGCCTCGGACAGGGAAACGGCTACACCTTC
abundance: NA; j_gene: TRBJ2-7; d_gene: TRBD2; v_gene: TRBV19; CDR3aa: CASSIGRGRSIYEQYF; CDR3nt: TGTGCCAGTAGTATTGGGAGGGGCAGGTCGATTTACGAGCAGTACTTC
abundance: NA; j_gene: TRBJ2-3; d_gene: NA; v_gene: TRBV18; CDR3aa: CASSPPSTDTQYF; CDR3nt: TGTGCCAGCTCACCACCTAGCACAGATACGCAGTATTTT
abundance: few; j_gene: TRBJ1-3; d_gene: TRBD1; v_gene: TRBV7-9; CDR3aa: CASRTQGYSGNTIYF; CDR3nt: TGTGCCAGCAGAACACAGGGGTATAGTGGAAACACCATATATTTT
abundance: NA; j_gene: TRBJ2-2; d_gene: NA; v_gene: TRBV9; CDR3aa: CASSAQTRPANTGELFF; CDR3nt: TGTGCCAGCAGCGCCCAGACTAGGCCTGCGAACACCGGGGAGCTGTTTTTT
abundance: NA; j_gene: TRBJ1-6; d_gene: NA; v_gene: TRBV18; CDR3aa: CASSPVATAGHNSPLHF; CDR3nt: TGTGCCAGCTCACCAGTGGCGACCGCGGGTCATAATTCACCCCTCCACTTT
abundance: NA; j_gene: TRBJ1-3; d_gene: NA; v_gene: TRBV15; CDR3aa: CATSPFMGSGNTIYF; CDR3nt: TGTGCCACCAGCCCCTTTATGGGGTCTGGAAACACCATATATTTT
abundance: NA; j_gene: TRBJ1-1; d_gene: NA; v_gene: TRBV9; CDR3aa: CASSSEGNMNTEAFF; CDR3nt: TGTGCCAGCAGCTCCGAGGGTAATATGAACACTGAAGCTTTCTTT
abundance: NA; j_gene: TRBJ1-1; d_gene: NA; v_gene: TRBV21-1; CDR3aa: CAINSEGMNTEAFF; CDR3nt: TGTGCCATCAATAGTGAGGGAATGAACACTGAAGCTTTCTTT
abundance: NA; j_gene: TRBJ1-4; d_gene: NA; v_gene: TRBV28; CDR3aa: CASSFRENEKLFF; CDR3nt: TGTGCCAGCAGTTTTAGGGAAAATGAAAAACTGTTTTTT
abundance: NA; j_gene: TRBJ1-3; d_gene: NA; v_gene: TRBV6-6; CDR3aa: CASSYEANSGNTIYF; CDR3nt: TGTGCCAGCAGTTATGAGGCGAACTCTGGAAACACCATATATTTT
abundance: NA; j_gene: TRBJ2-7; d_gene: TRBD1; v_gene: TRBV7-3; CDR3aa: CASSRDSVAEQYF; CDR3nt: TGTGCCAGCAGCCGGGACAGTGTGGCCGAGCAGTACTTC